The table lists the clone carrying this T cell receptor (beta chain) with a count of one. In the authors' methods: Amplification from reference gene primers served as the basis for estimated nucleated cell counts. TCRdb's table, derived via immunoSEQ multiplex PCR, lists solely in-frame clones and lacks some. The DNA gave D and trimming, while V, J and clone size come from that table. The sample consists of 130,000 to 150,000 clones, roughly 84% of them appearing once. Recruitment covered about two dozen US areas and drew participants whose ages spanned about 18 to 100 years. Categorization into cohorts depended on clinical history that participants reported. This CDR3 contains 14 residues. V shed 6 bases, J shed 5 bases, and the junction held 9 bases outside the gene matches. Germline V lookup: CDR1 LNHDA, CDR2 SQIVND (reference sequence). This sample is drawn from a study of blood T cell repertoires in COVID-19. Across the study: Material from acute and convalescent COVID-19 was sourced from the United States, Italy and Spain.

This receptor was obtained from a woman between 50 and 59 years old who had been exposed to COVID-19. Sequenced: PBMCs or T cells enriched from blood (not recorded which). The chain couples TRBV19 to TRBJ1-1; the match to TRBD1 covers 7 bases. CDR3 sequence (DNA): TGTGCCAGTAGCCTTGACAGGGCGCGGACTGAAGCTTTCTTT. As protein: CASSLDRARTEAFF.